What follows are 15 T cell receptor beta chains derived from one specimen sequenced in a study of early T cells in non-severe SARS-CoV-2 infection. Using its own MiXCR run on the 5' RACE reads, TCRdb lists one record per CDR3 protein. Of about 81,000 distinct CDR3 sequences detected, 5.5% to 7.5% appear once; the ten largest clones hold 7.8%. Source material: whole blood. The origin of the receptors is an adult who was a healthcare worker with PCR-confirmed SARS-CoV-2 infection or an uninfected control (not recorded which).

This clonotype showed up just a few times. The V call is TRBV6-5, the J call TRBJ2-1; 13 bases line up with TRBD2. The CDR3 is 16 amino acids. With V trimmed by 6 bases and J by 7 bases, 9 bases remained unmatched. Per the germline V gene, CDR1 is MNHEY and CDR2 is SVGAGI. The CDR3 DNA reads TGTGCCAGCAGGCAACTAGCGGGGGGGCCGCGGAATGAGCAGTTCTTC. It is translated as CASRQLAGGPRNEQFF.

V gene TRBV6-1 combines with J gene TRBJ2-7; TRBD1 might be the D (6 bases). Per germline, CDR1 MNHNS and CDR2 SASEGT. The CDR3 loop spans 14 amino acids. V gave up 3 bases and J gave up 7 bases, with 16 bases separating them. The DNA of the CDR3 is TGTGCCAGCAGTGATAACGGCCTAAGGGGGGAGCAGTACTTC. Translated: CASSDNGLRGEQYF.

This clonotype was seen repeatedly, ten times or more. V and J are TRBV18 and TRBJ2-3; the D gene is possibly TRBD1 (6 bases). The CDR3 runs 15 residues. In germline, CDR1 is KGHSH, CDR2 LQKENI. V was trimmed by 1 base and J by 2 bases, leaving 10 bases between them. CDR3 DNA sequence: TGTGCCAGCTCACCACTTCGGGACACCACAGATACGCAGTATTTT. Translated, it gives CASSPLRDTTDTQYF.

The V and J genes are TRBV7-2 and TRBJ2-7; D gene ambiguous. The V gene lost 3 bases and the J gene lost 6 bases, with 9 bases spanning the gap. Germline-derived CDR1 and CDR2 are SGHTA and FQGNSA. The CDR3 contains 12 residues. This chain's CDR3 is CASSFPSLEQYF. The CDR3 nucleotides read TGTGCCAGCAGCTTTCCGAGCCTCGAGCAGTACTTC. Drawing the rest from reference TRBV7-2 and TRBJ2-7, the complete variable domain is GAGVSQSPSNKVTEKGKDVELRCDPISGHTALYWYRQSLGQGLEFLIYFQGNSAPDKSGLPSDRFSAERTGGSVSTLTIQRTQQEDSAVYLCASSFPSLEQYFGPGTRLTVT.

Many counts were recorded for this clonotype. The CDR3, as DNA: TGTGCCAGCAGTGGAAAGTCCTATTCACCCCTCCACTTT. The encoded protein is CASSGKSYSPLHF. The chain carries TRBV25-1 and TRBJ1-6; no definite D call. Germline values: CDR1 MGHDK, CDR2 SYGVNS. The CDR3 has 13 amino acids. V shed 4 bases and J shed 8 bases, with 9 bases lying between them. Full variable domain (remainder filled in from reference TRBV25-1 and TRBJ1-6): EADIYQTPRYLVIGTGKKITLECSQTMGHDKMYWYQQDPGMELHLIHYSYGVNSTEKGDLSSESTVSRIRTEHFPLTLESARPSHTSQYLCASSGKSYSPLHFGNGTRLTVT.

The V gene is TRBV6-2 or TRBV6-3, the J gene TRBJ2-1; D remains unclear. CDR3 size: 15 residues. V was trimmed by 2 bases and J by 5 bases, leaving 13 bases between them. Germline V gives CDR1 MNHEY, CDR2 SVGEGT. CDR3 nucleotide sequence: TGTGCCAGCAGTTACCGCGCCTGGGGTAACAATGAGCAGTTCTTC. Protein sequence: CASSYRAWGNNEQFF.

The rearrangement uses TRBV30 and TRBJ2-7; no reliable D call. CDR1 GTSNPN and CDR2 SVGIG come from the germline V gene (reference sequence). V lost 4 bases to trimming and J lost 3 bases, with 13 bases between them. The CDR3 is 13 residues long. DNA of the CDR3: TGTGCCTGGAAGTACAGATCCAGCTACGAGCAGTACTTC. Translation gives CAWKYRSSYEQYF.

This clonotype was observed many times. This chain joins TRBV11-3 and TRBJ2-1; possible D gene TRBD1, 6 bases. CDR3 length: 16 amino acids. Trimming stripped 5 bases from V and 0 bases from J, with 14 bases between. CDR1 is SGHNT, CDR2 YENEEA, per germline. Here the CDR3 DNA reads TGTGCCAGCAGCCGAAGACCGGACAGCTCCTACAATGAGCAGTTCTTC. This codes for CASSRRPDSSYNEQFF.

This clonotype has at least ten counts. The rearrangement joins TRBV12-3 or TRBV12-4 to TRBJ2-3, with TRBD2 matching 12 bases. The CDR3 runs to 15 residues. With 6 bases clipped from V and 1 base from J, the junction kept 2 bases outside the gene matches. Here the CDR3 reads CASSLAGGRTDTQYF. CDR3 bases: TGTGCCAGCAGCCTAGCGGGAGGGCGCACAGATACGCAGTATTTT.

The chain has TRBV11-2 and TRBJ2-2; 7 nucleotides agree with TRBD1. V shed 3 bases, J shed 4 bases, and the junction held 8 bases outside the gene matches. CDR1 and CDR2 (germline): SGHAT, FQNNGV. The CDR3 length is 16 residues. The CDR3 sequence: CASSFERGLGTGELFF. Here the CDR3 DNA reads TGTGCCAGCAGCTTTGAGAGGGGGCTGGGCACCGGGGAGCTGTTTTTT.

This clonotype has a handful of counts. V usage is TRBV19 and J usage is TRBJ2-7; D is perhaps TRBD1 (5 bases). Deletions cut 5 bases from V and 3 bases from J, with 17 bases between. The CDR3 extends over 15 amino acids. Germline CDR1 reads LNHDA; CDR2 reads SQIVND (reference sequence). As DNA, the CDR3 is TGTGCCAGTAGTGGTGGAAAGGGGCTTAACTACGAGCAGTACTTC. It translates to CASSGGKGLNYEQYF. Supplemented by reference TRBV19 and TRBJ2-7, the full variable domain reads DGGITQSPKYLFRKEGQNVTLSCEQNLNHDAMYWYRQDPGQGLRLIYYSQIVNDFQKGDIAEGYSVSREKKESFPLTVTSAQKNPTAFYLCASSGGKGLNYEQYFGPGTRLTVT.

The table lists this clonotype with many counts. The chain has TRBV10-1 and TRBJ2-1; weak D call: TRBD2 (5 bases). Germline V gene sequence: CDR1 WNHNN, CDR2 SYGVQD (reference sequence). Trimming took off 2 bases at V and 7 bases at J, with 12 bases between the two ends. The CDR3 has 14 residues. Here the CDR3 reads CASSEDYSWNEQFF. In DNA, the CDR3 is TGCGCCAGCAGTGAGGACTATTCCTGGAATGAGCAGTTCTTC.

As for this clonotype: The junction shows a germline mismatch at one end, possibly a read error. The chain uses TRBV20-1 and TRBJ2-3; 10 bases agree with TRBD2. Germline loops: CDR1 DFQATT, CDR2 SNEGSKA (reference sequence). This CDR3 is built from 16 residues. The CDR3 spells CSATPMVAGGRGTHYF. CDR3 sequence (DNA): TGCAGTGCTACTCCCATGGTAGCGGGGGGCCGAGGCACGCACTATTTT.

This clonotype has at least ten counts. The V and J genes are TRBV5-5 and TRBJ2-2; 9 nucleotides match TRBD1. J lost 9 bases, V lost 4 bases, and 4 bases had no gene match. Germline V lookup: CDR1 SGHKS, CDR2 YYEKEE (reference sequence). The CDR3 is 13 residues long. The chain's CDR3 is CASSAGTGRELFF. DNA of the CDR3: TGTGCCAGCAGCGCTGGGACAGGGCGGGAGCTGTTTTTT.

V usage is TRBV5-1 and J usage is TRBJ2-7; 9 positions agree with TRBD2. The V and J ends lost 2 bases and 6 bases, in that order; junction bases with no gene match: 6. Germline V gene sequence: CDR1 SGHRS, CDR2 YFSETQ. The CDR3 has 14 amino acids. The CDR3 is CASSFGREGSEQYF. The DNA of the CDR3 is TGCGCCAGCAGCTTTGGGCGGGAGGGGAGCGAGCAGTACTTC.